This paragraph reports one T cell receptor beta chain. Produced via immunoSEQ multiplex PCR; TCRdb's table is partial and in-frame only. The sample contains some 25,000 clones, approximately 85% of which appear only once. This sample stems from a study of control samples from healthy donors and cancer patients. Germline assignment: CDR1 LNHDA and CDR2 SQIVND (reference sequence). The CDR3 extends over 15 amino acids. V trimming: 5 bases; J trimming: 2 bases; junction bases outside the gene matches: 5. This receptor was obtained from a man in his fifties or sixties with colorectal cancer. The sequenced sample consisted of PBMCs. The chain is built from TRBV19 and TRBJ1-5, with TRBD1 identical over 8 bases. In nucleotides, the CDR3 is TGTGCCAGTAGTTTACAGGGGGTCGGCAATCAGCCCCAGCATTTT. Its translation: CASSLQGVGNQPQHF.